These 17 T cell receptor beta chains were all obtained from the same sample, sequenced in a study of T cell responses to AZD1222 COVID-19 vaccine. Clones were sequenced by immunoSEQ multiplex PCR, and TCRdb holds only the in-frame ones, with some missing. The sample lists around 150,000 clones, roughly 94% occurring once. The sequences come from peripheral blood, collected on day 0 of AZD1222 vaccination. These receptors came from an adult in good health.

The rearrangement links TRBV6-4 to TRBJ2-5, with D possibly TRBD2 on 6 matching bases. V lost 3 bases and J lost 3, with 8 bases in between. This CDR3 region has 13 residues. Germline loops: CDR1 MRHNA, CDR2 SNTAGT. CDR3 sequence: CASSELAEETQYF. CDR3 coding DNA: TGTGCCAGCAGTGAGTTAGCGGAAGAGACCCAGTACTTC.

In this sample, this clone turned up once. V is TRBV19 and J is TRBJ1-5; D is perhaps TRBD1 (5 bases). The CDR3 runs 15 residues. V was shortened by 7 bases and J by 2 bases, with 15 bases between the two germline ends. Germline CDR1 and CDR2: LNHDA and SQIVND (reference sequence). The CDR3 spells CASTFLGGGNQPQHF. CDR3 DNA: TGTGCCAGTACCTTTTTGGGGGGAGGCAATCAGCCCCAGCATTTT. The full variable domain, rest sourced from reference TRBV19 and TRBJ1-5, is DGGITQSPKYLFRKEGQNVTLSCEQNLNHDAMYWYRQDPGQGLRLIYYSQIVNDFQKGDIAEGYSVSREKKESFPLTVTSAQKNPTAFYLCASTFLGGGNQPQHFGDGTRLSIL.

The rearrangement joins TRBV2 to TRBJ1-1, with D unclear. In germline, CDR1 is SNHLY, CDR2 FYNNEI. The V and J ends lost 4 bases and 4 bases respectively, with 7 bases between them. The CDR3 has 12 amino acids. This chain's CDR3 is CASSGQPTEAFF. The CDR3 nucleotides read TGTGCCAGCAGTGGCCAGCCCACTGAAGCTTTCTTT.

The chain has TRBV5-1 and TRBJ2-2; tentatively, D is TRBD1 (5 bases). Germline V gene sequence: CDR1 SGHRS, CDR2 YFSETQ. This CDR3 comprises 15 residues. V was clipped by 3 bases and J by 1 base, with 10 bases between them. The CDR3 nucleotides are TGCGCCAGCAGCTCCCAAGGGGTGAACACCGGGGAGCTGTTTTTT. Protein: CASSSQGVNTGELFF.

V gene TRBV11-2 combines with J gene TRBJ2-5; 10 positions agree with TRBD2. Germline V gives CDR1 SGHAT, CDR2 FQNNGV. J was trimmed by 5 bases and V by 4 bases; bases with no gene match: 10. The CDR3 extends over 16 amino acids. This CDR3 is CASSYMASGSGETQYF. The CDR3 DNA reads TGTGCCAGCAGCTATATGGCTAGCGGGAGTGGGGAGACCCAGTACTTC.

This chain joins TRBV5-6 and TRBJ1-1, with unresolved D. Trimming removed 0 bases from V and 10 bases from J, with 13 bases in between. The CDR3 runs 13 residues. Per germline, CDR1 SGHDT and CDR2 YYEEEE. In nucleotides, the CDR3 is TGTGCCAGCAGCTTGGCCGGGAGCCGGGGAGCTTTCTTT. Encoded protein: CASSLAGSRGAFF. The full variable domain, its missing parts supplied by reference TRBV5-6 and TRBJ1-1, is DAGVTQSPTHLIKTRGQQVTLRCSPKSGHDTVSWYQQALGQGPQFIFQYYEEEERQRGNFPDRFSGHQFPNYSSELNVNALLLGDSALYLCASSLAGSRGAFFGQGTRLTVV.

This chain connects TRBV5-6 to TRBJ2-5, with 7 bases that match TRBD2. Germline CDR1 and CDR2: SGHDT and YYEEEE. V trimming: 4 bases; J trimming: 5 bases; junction bases outside the gene matches: 11. The CDR3 extends over 15 amino acids. The DNA of the CDR3 is TGTGCCAGCAGCCGAGTCCCTCACGGGGGGGAGACCCAGTACTTC. This encodes CASSRVPHGGETQYF.

CDR3: CASSEFSSGLYEQYV. CDR3 nucleotides: TGTGCCAGCAGTGAATTTTCCTCAGGACTCTACGAGCAGTACGTC. The chain uses TRBV6-1 and TRBJ2-7, with D perhaps matching TRBD2 (5 bases). Germline assignment: CDR1 MNHNS and CDR2 SASEGT. V was pared by 2 bases and J by 3 bases, with 14 bases between. The CDR3 consists of 15 residues.

The chain uses TRBV7-8 and TRBJ2-2; unclear D gene. Germline lookup yields CDR1 SGHVS and CDR2 FQNEAQ. The ends were cut back, 3 bases at V and 1 base at J, with 9 bases in the middle. CDR3 length: 15 amino acids. CDR3 nucleotides: TGTGCCAGCAGCTTTTCTAGGCAGAACACCGGGGAGCTGTTTTTT. It encodes CASSFSRQNTGELFF.

The chain links TRBV19 to TRBJ1-6; D may be TRBD1 (5 bases). V was clipped by 7 bases and J by 7 bases, with 14 bases between them. Looked up from germline, CDR1 is LNHDA and CDR2 is SQIVND (reference sequence). The CDR3 spans 14 residues. CDR3 loop: CASTPQGQNSPLHF. CDR3 coding DNA: TGTGCCAGTACCCCCCAGGGCCAGAATTCACCCCTCCACTTT.

The chain combines TRBV27 with TRBJ1-2; a possible D gene is TRBD1 (5 bases). The CDR3 is 14 amino acids. Germline V gives CDR1 MNHEY, CDR2 SMNVEV (reference sequence). V was clipped by 5 bases and J by 7 bases, with 17 bases between them. The CDR3 protein is CASSPNQGYSGYTF. CDR3 sequence (DNA): TGTGCCAGCAGTCCGAACCAGGGTTACAGTGGCTACACCTTC.

This sequence joins TRBV5-1 and TRBJ1-2; possibly TRBD1 for D (6 bases). Trimming removed 1 base from V and 6 bases from J, with 10 bases in between. The CDR3 covers 13 residues. The germline V gene has CDR1 SGHRS and CDR2 YFSETQ. The CDR3 DNA reads TGCGCCAGCAGCTTGTTACAGGGAGATGGCTACACCTTC. As protein: CASSLLQGDGYTF. The whole variable domain, remainder taken from reference TRBV5-1 and TRBJ1-2, is KAGVTQTPRYLIKTRGQQVTLSCSPISGHRSVSWYQQTPGQGLQFLFEYFSETQRNKGNFPGRFSGRQFSNSRSEMNVSTLELGDSALYLCASSLLQGDGYTFGSGTRLTVV.

This chain links TRBV6-5 with TRBJ2-3, with D tentatively TRBD2 (5 bases). V was pared by 4 bases and J by 4 bases, with 9 bases between. CDR1 and CDR2 (germline): MNHEY, SVGAGI. The CDR3 sequence is 13 residues long. The DNA for the CDR3 is TGTGCCAGCAGTTCACTAGGAGCAGATACGCAGTATTTT. As protein: CASSSLGADTQYF.

The J gene is TRBJ1-3, the V gene TRBV9; 8 bases map to TRBD1. V gave up 1 base and J gave up 2 bases; unmatched junction bases: 2. The CDR3 covers 15 residues. CDR1 SGDLS and CDR2 YYNGEE come from the germline V gene. For the CDR3, the DNA is TGTGCCAGCAGCGTACAGGGGGCAACTGGAAACACCATATATTTT. Encoded protein: CASSVQGATGNTIYF.

This chain joins TRBV2 and TRBJ2-3; 9 bases match TRBD1. V lost 8 bases and J lost 0; bases outside the gene matches: 0. This CDR3 is 13 amino acids long. Germline V gene sequence: CDR1 SNHLY, CDR2 FYNNEI. DNA of the CDR3: TGTGCCAGCGGACAGGGGAGCACAGATACGCAGTATTTT. Translation gives CASGQGSTDTQYF. Full variable domain (outside the CDR3, taken from reference TRBV2 and TRBJ2-3): EPEVTQTPSHQVTQMGQEVILRCVPISNHLYFYWYRQILGQKVEFLVSFYNNEISEKSEIFDDQFSVERPDGSNFTLKIRSTKLEDSAMYFCASGQGSTDTQYFGPGTRLTVL.

This clone was seen only once. The CDR3 DNA is TGTGCCATCAGGCCGGGGACAGGGAGTACGAAAGGCTACACCTTC. It is translated as CAIRPGTGSTKGYTF. The genes are TRBV10-3 and TRBJ1-2; 9 bases map to TRBD1. The CDR3 consists of 15 residues. Germline values: CDR1 ENHRY, CDR2 SYGVKD. J lost 8 bases, V lost 6 bases, and 13 bases had no gene match.

This sequence joins TRBV9 and TRBJ1-2; possible D gene TRBD1, 6 bases. Trimming pared 2 bases from V and 4 bases from J, leaving 18 bases between. In germline, CDR1 is SGDLS, CDR2 YYNGEE. This CDR3 spans 16 amino acids. CDR3 coding DNA: TGTGCCAGCAGCGTTTTAGGGGGACGGGATACCTATGGCTACACCTTC. It specifies CASSVLGGRDTYGYTF.